These 27 T cell receptor beta chains were sequenced from one sample in a study of T cell clonality in common variable immunodeficiency. The table came from immunoSEQ multiplex PCR; TCRdb's copy has only in-frame clones and leaves some out. This sample carries 50,000 to 60,000 clones, none of them present only once. Specimen: peripheral blood mononuclear cells. Receptor source: a person between 18 and 75 years old in good health.

This clone has a count of ten or more. Coverage ceases 3 residues before the CDR3 finishes, and the germline J gene fills in the end. The J gene is TRBJ1-5, the V gene TRBV6-2 or TRBV6-3, with a tentative D call TRBD1 (6 bases). Germline CDR1 and CDR2: MNHEY and SVGEGT. The CDR3 consists of 15 residues. Trimming removed 2 bases from V and 6 bases from J, with 14 bases in between. CDR3 DNA, as far as it was read: TGTGCCAGCAGTTACGCCAGGGGTTTAACTCAGCCC. Protein: CASSYARGLTQP. The whole CDR3 protein reads CASSYARGLTQPQHF.

In this sample, this clone turned up many times. The DNA ends 3 residues before the CDR3 does, and the rest of the CDR3 is filled in from the germline J gene. The gene calls are TRBV20-1 and TRBJ2-7, with TRBD1 matching 9 bases. There are 13 residues in the CDR3. Germline V gives CDR1 DFQATT, CDR2 SNEGSKA (reference sequence). The J segment lost 5 bases and the V segment lost 4 bases, leaving 6 bases of the junction unmatched. CDR3 in amino acids: CSAKGGTGNEQYF. Partial CDR3 DNA: TGCAGTGCTAAGGGGGGGACAGGGAACGAG.

This clone came up many times. The CDR3 end lies 3 residues beyond the end of the read and is filled in from the germline J gene. The chain employs TRBV20-1 and TRBJ1-2; tentatively, D is TRBD1 (5 bases). V was trimmed by 4 bases and J by 0 bases, leaving 15 bases between them. There are 15 residues in the CDR3. Germline loops: CDR1 DFQATT, CDR2 SNEGSKA (reference sequence). CDR3 loop: CSAMGGDPANYGYTF. The part of the CDR3 DNA that was read is TGCAGTGCTATGGGGGGTGACCCTGCTAACTATGGC.

This clone counts as medium-sized. The DNA ends 3 residues before the CDR3 does, and the rest of the CDR3 is filled in from the germline J gene. The V and J genes are TRBV6-2 or TRBV6-3 and TRBJ2-3; D is unresolved. V shed 2 bases and J shed 5 bases, with 11 bases lying between them. The germline V gene has CDR1 MNHEY and CDR2 SVGEGT. The CDR3 is 14 residues long. CDR3 in amino acids: CASSYAEPQDTQYF. CDR3 bases read: TGTGCCAGCAGTTACGCGGAACCCCAAGATACG.

This clone was seen at least ten times. The CDR3 end lies 3 residues beyond the end of the read and is filled in from the germline J gene. V gene TRBV5-3 combines with J gene TRBJ2-2, with D possibly matching TRBD1 (5 bases). TRBV5-3 belongs to the ORF category, with a function that is uncertain. This CDR3 contains 14 residues. CDR3 DNA (partial): TGTGCCAGAATCCGTGGGGCAGGGAATTTTGAG. Protein: CARIRGAGNFE. Given in full, the CDR3 is CARIRGAGNFELFF.

The table lists this clone with a few counts. The read ends 3 residues early relative to the CDR3; the germline J gene fills the gap. The V gene is TRBV5-1, the J gene TRBJ2-3; D perhaps matches TRBD2 (6 bases). The length of the CDR3 is 16 residues. Germline V lookup: CDR1 SGHRS, CDR2 YFSETQ. The covered CDR3 bases are TGCGCCAGCAGCAATAGCGGTAGCTCCTTCCAAGAGACG. Protein sequence: CASSNSGSSFQET. The whole CDR3 region reads CASSNSGSSFQETQYF.

Worth noting for this clone: The sequence runs out 3 residues before the end of the CDR3; the remainder is reconstructed from the germline J gene. The chain carries TRBV2 and TRBJ1-3, with TRBD1 identical over 9 bases. The CDR3 consists of 14 residues. The V and J ends lost 8 bases and 1 base, in that order; junction bases with no gene match: 3. CDR1 and CDR2 (germline): SNHLY, FYNNEI. The part of the CDR3 DNA that was read is TGTGCCAGCGCACAGGGGGCATCTGGAAACACC. Its translation is CASAQGASGNT. The entire CDR3 sequence reads CASAQGASGNTIYF.

This clone has ten or more counts. CDR3: CASSLTRDTQYF. CDR3 DNA, as far as it was read: TGTGCCAGCAGTCTTACAAGAGATACG. V gene TRBV28 combines with J gene TRBJ2-3; D gene unclear. The read ends 3 residues early relative to the CDR3; the germline J gene fills the gap. V was shortened by 5 bases and J by 5 bases, with 8 bases between the two germline ends. CDR1 MDHEN and CDR2 SYDVKM come from the germline V gene. The CDR3 consists of 12 residues.

This clone was detected many times. Sequencing ends 3 residues short of the CDR3 end; the germline J gene provides the rest. The J gene is TRBJ2-3, the V gene TRBV2; D may be TRBD2 (7 bases). V was cut by 0 bases and J by 6 bases, with 10 bases left in between. Germline V gives CDR1 SNHLY, CDR2 FYNNEI. The CDR3 is made up of 14 amino acids. The CDR3 loop is CASSEARGRDTQYF. The sequenced CDR3 bases are TGTGCCAGCAGTGAAGCGCGGGGGCGGGATACG.

The sample holds many counts of this clone. The CDR3 protein is CASSLASGLAGGTQYF. The sequenced CDR3 bases are TGTGCCAGCAGCTTAGCGTCTGGTCTAGCGGGGGGCACG. This sequence joins TRBV7-2 and TRBJ2-3; 11 bases align to TRBD2. With the read ending 3 residues before the CDR3 end, the germline J gene is used to fill in that end. The CDR3 is 16 residues long. The germline CDR1 and CDR2 sequences are SGHTA and FQGNSA. Full variable domain (remainder filled in from reference TRBV7-2 and TRBJ2-3): GAGVSQSPSNKVTEKGKDVELRCDPISGHTALYWYRQSLGQGLEFLIYFQGNSAPDKSGLPSDRFSAERTGGSVSTLTIQRTQQEDSAVYLCASSLASGLAGGTQYFGPGTRLTVL.

At least ten counts were recorded for this clone. The missing CDR3 end, 3 residues past where the read stops, is filled in from the germline J gene. This sequence joins TRBV29-1 and TRBJ2-5, with D hard to call. V lost 3 bases to trimming and J lost 4 bases, with 21 bases between them. Per germline, CDR1 SQVTM and CDR2 ANQGSEA. This CDR3 is 16 amino acids long. The DNA read from the CDR3 is TGCAGCGTTGAGCTATCCTACTACGCTGAGCGAGAGACC. Residues: CSVELSYYAERET. The whole CDR3 is CSVELSYYAERETQYF.

The covered CDR3 bases are TGTGCCAGCATGGGACAGAATGAAAAA. It is translated as CASMGQNEK. The full CDR3 reads CASMGQNEKLFF. The chain employs TRBV7-9 and TRBJ1-4; 7 nucleotides line up with TRBD1. The read ends 3 residues shy of where the CDR3 ends; the end is completed using the germline J gene. Trimming removed 7 bases from V and 5 bases from J; junction bases left unmatched: 1. Germline values: CDR1 SEHNR, CDR2 FQNEAQ (reference sequence). This CDR3 contains 12 residues.

This clone was recorded many times. The read comes to an end 3 residues before the CDR3 does, leaving the germline J gene to fill in the end. The V gene is TRBV7-9, the J gene TRBJ2-7; D not resolved. The CDR3 length is 14 residues. V was clipped by 3 bases and J by 1 base, with 10 bases between them. The germline CDR1 and CDR2 sequences are SEHNR and FQNEAQ (reference sequence). CDR3 DNA, as far as it was read: TGTGCCAGCAGCTTCGGCCAGGAATCCTACGAG. Amino acids: CASSFGQESYE. The whole CDR3 region reads CASSFGQESYEQYF. Variable domain in full (rest from reference TRBV7-9 and TRBJ2-7): DTGVSQNPRHKITKRGQNVTFRCDPISEHNRLYWYRQTLGQGPEFLTYFQNEAQLEKSRLLSDRFSAERPKGSFSTLEIQRTEQGDSAMYLCASSFGQESYEQYFGPGTRLTVT.

There are many counts of this clone. The part of the CDR3 DNA that was read is TGCAGTGCTAGTGAACGCTACTACGAG. Its protein product is CSASERYYE. The whole CDR3 sequence is CSASERYYEQYF. The V call is TRBV20-1, the J call TRBJ2-7; unclear D gene. The read gets to within 3 residues of the CDR3 end, and the germline J gene fills in the rest. CDR1 is DFQATT, CDR2 SNEGSKA, per germline (reference sequence). The CDR3 consists of 12 residues. V lost 3 bases to trimming and J lost 3 bases, with 9 bases between them.

This clone showed up many times. The sequence runs out 3 residues before the end of the CDR3; the remainder is reconstructed from the germline J gene. This sequence joins TRBV5-1 and TRBJ2-1; D is ambiguous. The CDR3 loop spans 13 amino acids. Looked up from germline, CDR1 is SGHRS and CDR2 is YFSETQ. Trimming cost V 4 bases and J 4 bases, with 9 bases left between them. The CDR3 spells CASSLGTYNEQFF. CDR3 DNA (partial): TGCGCCAGCAGCCTGGGCACATACAATGAG.

This clone was seen only a few times. The read ends 3 residues early relative to the CDR3; the germline J gene fills the gap. The rearrangement uses TRBV2 and TRBJ1-5; D may be TRBD1 (6 bases). V was trimmed by 4 bases and J by 0 bases, leaving 13 bases between them. CDR3 size: 16 residues. The germline V gene encodes CDR1 SNHLY and CDR2 FYNNEI. The sequenced part of the CDR3 DNA is TGTGCCAGCAGTGTGGACAGACCCCTTAGCAATCAGCCC. Its protein product is CASSVDRPLSNQP. In full, the CDR3 is CASSVDRPLSNQPQHF. Full variable domain (missing parts from reference TRBV2 and TRBJ1-5): EPEVTQTPSHQVTQMGQEVILRCVPISNHLYFYWYRQILGQKVEFLVSFYNNEISEKSEIFDDQFSVERPDGSNFTLKIRSTKLEDSAMYFCASSVDRPLSNQPQHFGDGTRLSIL.

This clone was observed at least ten times. The read terminates 3 residues ahead of where the CDR3 ends, so the germline J gene completes it. The rearrangement joins TRBV7-8 to TRBJ2-6, with D possibly being TRBD1 (7 bases). V lost 1 base and J 1 base, leaving 14 bases between the germline ends. Germline V gives CDR1 SGHVS, CDR2 FQNEAQ. This CDR3 spans 18 amino acids. CDR3 amino acids: CASSLGGRGRSGANVLTF. The CDR3 DNA, read in part, is TGTGCCAGCAGCTTAGGTGGCAGGGGGAGGTCTGGGGCCAACGTC.

This clone has ten or more counts. The DNA ends 3 residues before the CDR3 does, and the rest of the CDR3 is filled in from the germline J gene. The chain joins TRBV5-4 to TRBJ2-7, with D perhaps TRBD2 (5 bases). Trimming left V 2 bases short and J 0 bases short, with 15 bases between. There are 16 residues in the CDR3. Germline lookup yields CDR1 SGHNT and CDR2 YYREEE (reference sequence). The CDR3 protein is CASSFNAGSLSYEQYF. The covered CDR3 bases are TGTGCCAGCAGCTTTAATGCGGGTAGTCTCTCCTACGAG. The full variable domain, with the rest looked up from reference TRBV5-4 and TRBJ2-7, is ETGVTQSPTHLIKTRGQQVTLRCSSQSGHNTVSWYQQALGQGPQFIFQYYREEENGRGNFPPRFSGLQFPNYSSELNVNALELDDSALYLCASSFNAGSLSYEQYFGPGTRLTVT.

This clone has at least ten counts. Coverage ceases 3 residues before the CDR3 finishes, and the germline J gene fills in the end. The V call is TRBV20-1, the J call TRBJ2-7; possibly TRBD2 for D (5 bases). The V gene lost 4 bases and the J gene lost 3 bases, with 7 bases spanning the gap. The CDR3 covers 11 residues. CDR1 is DFQATT and CDR2 is SNEGSKA in the germline V gene (reference sequence). The CDR3 sequence: CSATGLYEQYF. The DNA read from the CDR3 is TGCAGTGCTACCGGACTCTACGAG.

This clone has at least ten counts. This CDR3 reads CSASPGNSPLHF. The covered CDR3 bases are TGCAGTGCTAGTCCCGGGAATTCACCC. V gene TRBV20-1 combines with J gene TRBJ1-6; D is uncertain. Read coverage stops 3 residues before the CDR3 terminus; the germline J gene supplies the remainder. This CDR3 has 12 residues. Trimming left V 3 bases short and J 7 bases short, with 7 bases between. The V gene's germline CDR1 is DFQATT and CDR2 SNEGSKA (reference sequence).

This clone was observed many times. Read sequence stops 3 residues before the CDR3 end, and the germline J gene provides the missing end. The chain carries TRBV5-1 and TRBJ2-2, with 12 bases fitting TRBD2. The CDR3 has 17 amino acids. The germline gives CDR1 SGHRS, CDR2 YFSETQ. V trimming: 3 bases; J trimming: 5 bases; junction bases outside the gene matches: 8. The part of the CDR3 DNA that was read is TGCGCCAGCAGCTCTACCCTAGCGGGGGGGCGGACCGGGGAG. Amino acid sequence: CASSSTLAGGRTGE. The whole CDR3 is CASSSTLAGGRTGELFF.

This clone came up many times. Coverage ceases 3 residues before the CDR3 finishes, and the germline J gene fills in the end. The chain carries TRBV7-7 and TRBJ2-3; tentatively, D is TRBD2 (6 bases). This CDR3 comprises 16 residues. The V end lost 5 bases, the J end lost 1 base, and 16 bases lay between the germline ends. CDR1 is SSHAT, CDR2 FNYEAQ, per germline (reference sequence). This chain's CDR3 is CASSLGPGGGTDTQYF. The sequenced part of the CDR3 DNA is TGTGCCAGCAGCCTGGGCCCTGGAGGGGGCACAGATACG. Filled out from reference TRBV7-7 and TRBJ2-3, the complete variable domain reads GAGVSQSPRYKVTKRGQDVTLRCDPISSHATLYWYQQALGQGPEFLTYFNYEAQPDKSGLPSDRFSAERPEGSISTLTIQRTEQRDSAMYRCASSLGPGGGTDTQYFGPGTRLTVL.

In its sample, this clone was seen many times. The CDR3 end is not reached by the read, which stops 3 residues before it; the germline J gene fills it in. The rearrangement uses TRBV2 and TRBJ2-1; the match to TRBD2 covers 7 bases. Trimming cost V 7 bases and J 0 bases; bases outside gene matches: 3. This CDR3 comprises 14 residues. Germline V lookup: CDR1 SNHLY, CDR2 FYNNEI. Incomplete CDR3 DNA: TGTGCCAGCACCAGCGGGGTCTCCTACAATGAG. It yields the protein CASTSGVSYNE. The entire CDR3 protein is CASTSGVSYNEQFF.

This clone was detected only a few times. Sequencing ends 3 residues short of the CDR3 end; the germline J gene provides the rest. This chain links TRBV6-2 or TRBV6-3 with TRBJ2-3; 8 positions match TRBD2. There are 13 residues in the CDR3. Germline-derived CDR1 and CDR2 are MNHEY and SVGEGT. The DNA read from the CDR3 is TGTGCCAGCAGTCGGACTAGCACTGAGACG. It translates to CASSRTSTET. The full CDR3 sequence reads CASSRTSTETQYF.

This clone was recorded at least ten times. The read stops 3 residues short of the end of the CDR3; the missing end is completed from the germline J gene. V and J are TRBV5-5 and TRBJ1-2; D gene ambiguous. CDR1 and CDR2 (germline): SGHKS, YYEKEE (reference sequence). The CDR3 sequence is 15 residues long. Trimming took 2 bases from V and 3 from J, leaving 14 bases between them. CDR3 DNA, as far as it was read: TGTGCCAGCAGCTTTCCGGGGTTTAATTACTATGGC. This encodes CASSFPGFNYYG. The entire CDR3 protein reads CASSFPGFNYYGYTF.

In its sample, this clone was seen many times. A read error may produce the germline difference seen at one junction end. The read gets to within 3 residues of the CDR3 end, and the germline J gene fills in the rest. The chain links TRBV7-7 to TRBJ2-7; TRBD1 agrees at 7 bases. There are 14 residues in the CDR3. Germline V gives CDR1 SSHAT, CDR2 FNYEAQ (reference sequence). CDR3 amino acids: CASSLRDRFYEQYF. CDR3 DNA (partial): TGTGCTAGCAGCCTCCGGGACAGATTCTACGAG.

This clone was found many times. The read gets to within 3 residues of the CDR3 end, and the germline J gene fills in the rest. The V gene is TRBV20-1, the J gene TRBJ1-5; no reliable D call. In germline, CDR1 is DFQATT, CDR2 SNEGSKA (reference sequence). This CDR3 has 15 residues. With 4 bases removed from V and 5 bases from J, the gap between germline ends came to 18 bases. The sequenced part of the CDR3 DNA is TGCAGTGCTAACTCTGAGGGTAAATTACATCAGCCC. It codes for CSANSEGKLHQP. The entire CDR3 reads CSANSEGKLHQPQHF.